The T cell receptor beta chain under discussion was sequenced for a study of blood T cell repertoires in COVID-19. Trimming left V 7 bases short and J 4 bases short, with 19 bases between. Germline CDR1 LNHDA, CDR2 SQIVND (reference sequence). This CDR3 has 15 amino acids. The method was immunoSEQ multiplex PCR; TCRdb's version includes in-frame clones alone and lacks a portion of them. This table holds 100,000 to 150,000 clones, approximately 80% found once. The sample consisted of peripheral blood. V is TRBV19 and J is TRBJ1-2; D ambiguous. This clonotype was obtained from a man in his forties with active or convalescent COVID-19. The CDR3 DNA sequence: TGTGCCAGTACCCCCGGGGTCGGCCCCAGCTATGGCTACACCTTC. Protein product: CASTPGVGPSYGYTF.